This section outlines one T cell receptor beta chain sequence together with its context. Additional DNA sequences in this sample encode the identical CDR3. This specimen belongs to a study of T cell changes during pregnancy in multiple sclerosis. Profiling relied on immunoSEQ multiplex PCR, and the TCRdb table lists in-frame clones only, not all of them. The sample comprises about 100,000 clones, 92% of which are singletons, and more than 1.5% rests with the top ten. The ends lost 0 bases at V and 5 bases at J; junction bases unmatched: 0. The CDR3 sequence is 14 residues long. Germline assignment: CDR1 SGHRS and CDR2 YFSETQ.

This TCR derives from a female donor with multiple sclerosis, enrolled in a pregnancy study. This specimen consisted of peripheral blood, obtained after pregnancy. V is TRBV5-1 and J is TRBJ1-4; 8 bases match TRBD1. The CDR3 spells CASSLGQGNEKLFF. The CDR3 DNA is TGCGCCAGCAGCTTGGGACAGGGGAATGAAAAACTGTTTTTT.